The 10 T cell receptor beta chains below come from one sample, sequenced in a study of regulatory T cells in long-lasting Graves disease (dated by TCRdb to the early 2020s). Library preparation used multiplex PCR. Sequencing instrument: Illumina HiSeq 4000. iRepertoire HTBI primers and Arm-PCR amplification of CDR3 regions were used to construct TCR beta libraries. TCRdb trimmed the raw reads at Q25, called clones with MiXCR and kept productive beta chains. Each entry is one CDR3 protein sequence, shown with its most common DNA and genes. The sample table holds about half a million distinct CDR3 sequences, of which 20% to 25% were seen once. The top ten clones comprise 10% to 15% of the sample. The sample's time point label, in plain terms: persistent/refractory GD, antithyroid drugs over 5 years with positive TRAb. For both TCR sequencing and RNA sequencing, RNA was extracted from PBMCs using TRIzol.

Here the sequenced sample was peripheral blood mononuclear cells (PBMCs), taken when the disease was refractory, from a patient treated with antithyroid drugs. These receptors were collected from a female donor with Graves disease.

The sample holds a few counts of this clonotype. The chain's CDR3 is CSAILASQDTQYF. For the CDR3, the DNA is TGCAGTGCTATATTAGCCTCCCAAGATACGCAGTATTTT. The chain recombines TRBV20-1 with TRBJ2-3, with no clear D. The ends were cut back, 4 bases at V and 5 bases at J, with 13 bases in the middle. Germline V gene sequence: CDR1 DFQATT, CDR2 SNEGSKA (reference sequence). The CDR3 is 13 residues long.

The chain employs TRBV7-2 and TRBJ1-5; D unresolved. Per the germline V gene, CDR1 is SGHTA and CDR2 is FQGNSA. V dropped 1 base and J dropped 11 bases, with 15 bases sitting between them. The CDR3 is made up of 14 amino acids. DNA of the CDR3: TGTGCCAGCAGCTTAGATCGCCCGTCTGTGGCCCAGCATTTT. Translated: CASSLDRPSVAQHF.

This clonotype was observed at least ten times. V and J are TRBV28 and TRBJ1-4; maybe TRBD1 (6 bases). Germline V gene lookup returns CDR1 MDHEN and CDR2 SYDVKM. The CDR3 consists of 14 residues. The ends were cut back, 5 bases at V and 4 bases at J, with 11 bases in the middle. The CDR3 DNA is TGTGCCAGCAGTGAAACAGGGAGTAATGAAAAACTGTTTTTT. It translates to CASSETGSNEKLFF.

This clonotype occurred a few times. In DNA, the CDR3 is TGTGCCATCACCTCTCAGGAGCGCGAGCAGTACTTC. Encoded protein: CAITSQEREQYF. This sequence joins TRBV10-3 and TRBJ2-7; D is uncertain. V was shortened by 7 bases and J by 6 bases, with 13 bases between the two germline ends. CDR1 is ENHRY and CDR2 is SYGVKD in the germline V gene. This CDR3 region has 12 residues.

The table lists this clonotype with many counts. The genes are TRBV2 and TRBJ1-1; 7 nucleotides agree with TRBD1. The CDR3 contains 15 residues. After removal of 6 bases from V and 0 bases from J, the junction contained 7 bases not matched to a gene. Germline CDR1 SNHLY, CDR2 FYNNEI. CDR3 sequence: CASSRQGPMNTEAFF. The CDR3 DNA reads as TGTGCCAGCAGCCGACAGGGTCCCATGAACACTGAAGCTTTCTTT.

This clonotype occurred a few times. The chain recombines TRBV3-1 with TRBJ2-5; TRBD2 matches 7 bases. J gave up 5 bases and V 2 bases, and 5 bases lay outside the gene matches. CDR1 LGHDT and CDR2 YNNKEL come from the germline V gene (reference sequence). This CDR3 contains 14 residues. CDR3 in amino acids: CASSQTLGGETQYF. CDR3 DNA: TGTGCCAGCAGCCAAACCTTGGGGGGGGAGACCCAGTACTTC.

This clonotype was counted many times. DNA for the CDR3: TGTGCCAGCAGTTCCCGGGACCGACCTAATTCACCCCTCCACTTT. The encoded protein is CASSSRDRPNSPLHF. The chain has TRBV28 and TRBJ1-6; D might be TRBD1 (5 bases). Deletions cut 4 bases from V and 6 bases from J, with 13 bases between. The length of the CDR3 is 15 residues. Germline V gene sequence: CDR1 MDHEN, CDR2 SYDVKM. The full variable domain, its missing parts supplied by reference TRBV28 and TRBJ1-6, is DVKVTQSSRYLVKRTGEKVFLECVQDMDHENMFWYRQDPGLGLRLIYFSYDVKMKEKGDIPEGYSVSREKKERFSLILESASTNQTSMYLCASSSRDRPNSPLHFGNGTRLTVT.

J is TRBJ1-6 and V is TRBV14; the D gene is possibly TRBD1 (5 bases). Trimming stripped 4 bases from V and 15 bases from J, with 16 bases between. CDR3 length: 13 amino acids. The germline V gene encodes CDR1 SGHDN and CDR2 FVKESK. This CDR3 is CASSRNRLGVLHF. The CDR3 nucleotides read TGTGCCAGCAGCCGAAACAGGCTTGGGGTCCTCCACTTT.

This clonotype has a handful of counts. Written as DNA, the CDR3 is TGTGCCAGCAGCCAAGAGTACAGCCATGAGCAGTTCTTC. Encoded protein: CASSQEYSHEQFF. The chain links TRBV3-1 to TRBJ2-1; no clear D. Trimming cost V 0 bases and J 8 bases, with 8 bases left between them. The CDR3 spans 13 residues. Germline loops: CDR1 LGHDT, CDR2 YNNKEL (reference sequence).

This clonotype came up a few times. The chain carries TRBV29-1 and TRBJ2-7; D is perhaps TRBD1 or TRBD2 (5 bases each). V was pared by 4 bases and J by 2 bases, with 9 bases between. CDR1 and CDR2 (germline): SQVTM, ANQGSEA. This CDR3 comprises 12 residues. This chain's CDR3 is CSVAWDPYEQYF. The CDR3 nucleotides are TGCAGCGTTGCCTGGGACCCCTACGAGCAGTACTTC.